These 2 T cell receptor beta chains share one sample of origin, sequenced in a study of blood T cells in healthy people across ages. Primed by a sample-barcoded 5' primer and a J-beta primer mix, a second PCR proceeded for roughly 7 to 11 cycles. TCRdb used MiXCR to reprocess the 5' RACE reads, holding one entry per CDR3 protein. The repertoire holds roughly 1.5 million distinct CDR3 sequences, with under 55% as singletons. The sample consisted of blood. Receptors were obtained from a woman aged 18-29 years in good health.

The chain links TRBV12-3 or TRBV12-4 to TRBJ1-5; 11 bases align to TRBD1. This CDR3 spans 15 amino acids. Trimming removed 6 bases from V and 7 bases from J; junction bases left unmatched: 8. The DNA of the CDR3 is TGTGCCAGCAGACCCGGGACAGGGGGAGGCCAGCCCCAGCATTTT. Amino acid sequence: CASRPGTGGGQPQHF.

The V and J genes are TRBV6-2 or TRBV6-3 and TRBJ2-3; D gene unclear. Germline V gene data show CDR1 as MNHEY and CDR2 as SVGEGT. The CDR3 has 13 amino acids. Deletions cut 2 bases from V and 6 bases from J, with 9 bases between. For the CDR3, the DNA is TGTGCCAGCAGTTACAAGGTTGAGGATACGCAGTATTTT. Protein sequence: CASSYKVEDTQYF.